Presented here are 11 T cell receptor beta chains from one specimen sequenced in a study of siplizumab effects on memory and regulatory T cells. This table comes from immunoSEQ multiplex PCR, and its TCRdb copy is limited to in-frame clones, with some not included. Altogether some 100,000 clones are present, roughly 94% being singletons, with the ten largest covering approximately 0.58%. Sequencing was done on a sample of Tregs sorted from blood. The source is a human donor in good health.

The chain joins TRBV4-1 to TRBJ1-4; D unclear. The CDR3 is made up of 17 amino acids. V lost 0 bases and J 9 bases, leaving 20 bases between the germline ends. Looked up from germline, CDR1 is MGHRA and CDR2 is YSYEKL. CDR3 loop: CASSQDSGVPSMKKLFF. The CDR3 region has the DNA TGCGCCAGCAGCCAAGATTCAGGAGTGCCTTCAATGAAAAAACTGTTTTTT.

Written as DNA, the CDR3 is TGTGCCAGCAGTCGAATAGGACTAGCGGGAGGTCTAGATACGCAGTATTTT. Protein: CASSRIGLAGGLDTQYF. V and J are TRBV28 and TRBJ2-3; 14 nucleotides agree with TRBD2. CDR1 is MDHEN and CDR2 is SYDVKM in the germline V gene. The ends lost 5 bases at V and 5 bases at J; junction bases unmatched: 9. The CDR3 consists of 17 residues.

The chain recombines TRBV19 with TRBJ2-7; D is uncertain. Germline lookup yields CDR1 LNHDA and CDR2 SQIVND (reference sequence). V gave up 5 bases and J gave up 1 base, with 15 bases separating them. The CDR3 covers 15 residues. CDR3 DNA: TGTGCCAGTAGTGTCTCGTGGGGTCGGTCCTACGAGCAGTACTTC. The encoded protein is CASSVSWGRSYEQYF. Complete variable domain (other parts from reference TRBV19 and TRBJ2-7): DGGITQSPKYLFRKEGQNVTLSCEQNLNHDAMYWYRQDPGQGLRLIYYSQIVNDFQKGDIAEGYSVSREKKESFPLTVTSAQKNPTAFYLCASSVSWGRSYEQYFGPGTRLTVT.

This chain connects TRBV23-1 to TRBJ1-3; no clear D. TRBV23-1 is assigned to the ORF class and has an uncertain function. The CDR3 covers 19 residues. Trimming cost V 1 base and J 2 bases, with 21 bases left between them. The DNA of the CDR3 is TGCGCCAGCAGTCAATTGGGCCCACAGTACGAATGTACTGGAAACACCATATATTTT. It specifies CASSQLGPQYECTGNTIYF.

This clone has a handful of counts. The chain is built from TRBV30 and TRBJ1-1; D might be TRBD1 (6 bases). The CDR3 length is 12 residues. CDR1 is GTSNPN, CDR2 SVGIG, per germline (reference sequence). The V and J ends lost 8 bases and 2 bases respectively, with 12 bases between them. In DNA, the CDR3 is TGTGCCCGGAAAGGGGGAAACACTGAAGCTTTCTTT. It encodes CARKGGNTEAFF.

The V call is TRBV5-6, the J call TRBJ1-1; D possibly corresponds to TRBD1 (6 bases). The CDR3 sequence is 16 residues long. Germline V gene sequence: CDR1 SGHDT, CDR2 YYEEEE. Deletions cut 1 base from V and 2 bases from J, with 15 bases between. The CDR3 reads CASSLFGGDENTEAFF. The CDR3 nucleotides are TGTGCCAGCAGCTTGTTCGGGGGCGATGAAAACACTGAAGCTTTCTTT. Variable domain in full (rest from reference TRBV5-6 and TRBJ1-1): DAGVTQSPTHLIKTRGQQVTLRCSPKSGHDTVSWYQQALGQGPQFIFQYYEEEERQRGNFPDRFSGHQFPNYSSELNVNALLLGDSALYLCASSLFGGDENTEAFFGQGTRLTVV.

This sequence joins TRBV6-5 and TRBJ2-7, with 7 bases aligning to TRBD1. Trimming removed 6 bases from V and 7 bases from J; junction bases left unmatched: 9. CDR3 size: 13 residues. The germline V gene encodes CDR1 MNHEY and CDR2 SVGAGI. The CDR3 DNA reads TGTGCCAGCAGCCCTAGACAGGGTGAGGAGCAGTACTTC. Translated, it gives CASSPRQGEEQYF.

The chain employs TRBV29-1 and TRBJ2-5; D perhaps matches TRBD2 (6 bases). The CDR3 spans 12 residues. From germline, CDR1 is SQVTM and CDR2 ANQGSEA. Trimming took 5 bases from V and 5 from J, leaving 12 bases between them. Here the CDR3 DNA reads TGCAGCGTTCTACTAGCAGGGGAGACCCAGTACTTC. This encodes CSVLLAGETQYF.

The chain links TRBV2 to TRBJ2-1; D is possibly TRBD2 (6 bases). CDR1 and CDR2 (germline): SNHLY, FYNNEI. This CDR3 comprises 14 residues. The V end lost 3 bases, the J end lost 3 bases, and 9 bases lay between the germline ends. The CDR3 DNA is TGTGCCAGCAGTGATGGAGGGTACTACAATGAGCAGTTCTTC. It translates to CASSDGGYYNEQFF.

V gene TRBV4-1 combines with J gene TRBJ1-1; 10 nucleotides line up with TRBD1. Germline trimming cut 0 bases from V and 4 bases from J; bases unmatched to any gene: 20. The CDR3 spans 21 residues. Germline CDR1 and CDR2: MGHRA and YSYEKL. CDR3 bases: TGCGCCAGCAGCCAAGATCACCTGACAGGGGGCAGGCTGTTGGGGGGCACTGAAGCTTTCTTT. Amino acids: CASSQDHLTGGRLLGGTEAFF.

This clone appeared once. The chain is built from TRBV29-1 and TRBJ2-7, with TRBD1 matching over 9 bases. Losses at the gene ends were 7 bases for V and 3 bases for J; bases not matched to a gene: 13. Germline loops: CDR1 SQVTM, CDR2 ANQGSEA. CDR3 length equals 15 residues. CDR3 sequence reads: CSASNFGTGFYEQYF. Here the CDR3 DNA reads TGCAGCGCCTCAAACTTTGGGACAGGGTTCTACGAGCAGTACTTC.